This TCR beta chain was obtained from a study of T cell responses to AZD1222 COVID-19 vaccine. Study information: Second doses at about 4 or about 12 weeks were pooled. Study findings and constraints: Epitopes outside B.1.351 and B.1.1.7 mutated regions reportedly drew nearly half of spike TCRs. With two AZD1222 doses given, Spike-specific TCR breadth and depth both rose.

Regarding this clone: The antigen is unknown.

Sequencing was performed with immunoSEQ multiplex PCR; in TCRdb, only in-frame clones are kept and a portion is missing. This sample carries under 130,000 clones, 90% of them seen once, and the ten largest clones take around 4.8%. The origin of this receptor is an adult in good health. The sample consisted of peripheral blood, taken on day 0 of AZD1222 vaccination.

The chain's CDR3 is CASSPPGWTANTGELFF. The CDR3 DNA follows: TGTGCCAGCTCACCACCGGGCTGGACCGCGAACACCGGGGAGCTGTTTTTT. V is TRBV18 and J is TRBJ2-2; no reliable D call. Germline loops: CDR1 KGHSH, CDR2 LQKENI. Trimming stripped 0 bases from V and 0 bases from J, with 11 bases between. The CDR3 loop spans 17 amino acids. The whole variable domain, filled in from reference TRBV18 and TRBJ2-2, reads NAGVMQNPRHLVRRRGQEARLRCSPMKGHSHVYWYRQLPEEGLKFMVYLQKENIIDESGMPKERFSAEFPKEGPSILRIQQVVRGDSAAYFCASSPPGWTANTGELFFGEGSRLTVL.